This is a list of T cell receptor beta chains from one sample in a study of identical twins. Using its own MiXCR run on the 5' RACE reads, TCRdb lists one record per CDR3 protein. The profile shows around 490,000 distinct CDR3 sequences, roughly 15% of them singletons. These data were also reused for a study on yellow fever vaccine responses in identical twins.

Sequencing used CD4+ T cells sorted from blood. These receptors all come from a woman younger than 35 in good health. The CDR3 runs from the conserved cysteine through the conserved F or W. D genes are given only for firm matches. Part of the rows lack a size; the others show once, few, many or a class for expanded clones.

CDR3aa: CASSPLGTGAYNEQFF
CDR3nt: TGTGCCAGCTCACCACTGGGGACGGGAGCCTACAATGAGCAGTTCTTC
abundance: few
j_gene: TRBJ2-1
d_gene: -
v_gene: TRBV18

CDR3aa: CASSLAGGSIGEKLFF
CDR3nt: TGCGCCAGCAGCTTGGCCGGGGGGAGTATCGGCGAAAAACTGTTTTTT
abundance: many
j_gene: TRBJ1-4
d_gene: -
v_gene: TRBV5-1

CDR3aa: CASSQGTSGSSSYNEQFF
CDR3nt: TGTGCCAGCAGCCAAGGGACTAGCGGGAGCAGCTCCTACAATGAGCAGTTCTTC
abundance: many
j_gene: TRBJ2-1
d_gene: TRBD2
v_gene: TRBV4-2

CDR3aa: CASSFFLGGNTGELFF
CDR3nt: TGCGCCAGCAGCTTCTTTCTGGGAGGGAACACCGGGGAGCTGTTTTTT
abundance: once
j_gene: TRBJ2-2
d_gene: -
v_gene: TRBV5-1

CDR3aa: CASSIGASGSSYNEQFF
CDR3nt: TGTGCCAGTAGTATTGGAGCTAGCGGGAGCTCCTACAATGAGCAGTTCTTC
abundance: -
j_gene: TRBJ2-1
d_gene: TRBD2
v_gene: TRBV19

CDR3aa: CASSPLAGGSYNEQFF
CDR3nt: TGTGCCAGCAGCCCATTAGCGGGAGGATCTTACAATGAGCAGTTCTTC
abundance: many
j_gene: TRBJ2-1
d_gene: TRBD2
v_gene: TRBV7-3

CDR3aa: CASLKGLAGGPRDEQFF
CDR3nt: TGTGCCAGTCTCAAGGGGCTAGCGGGGGGGCCAAGGGATGAGCAGTTCTTC
abundance: few
j_gene: TRBJ2-1
d_gene: TRBD2
v_gene: TRBV2

CDR3aa: CASSYSRVQPQHF
CDR3nt: TGTGCCAGCAGTTACTCACGGGTGCAGCCCCAGCATTTT
abundance: few
j_gene: TRBJ1-5
d_gene: -
v_gene: TRBV6-5

CDR3aa: CASSDGYEQFF
CDR3nt: TGCGCCAGCAGTGATGGGTATGAGCAGTTCTTC
abundance: few
j_gene: TRBJ2-1
d_gene: -
v_gene: TRBV10-1

CDR3aa: CASSLQTGLNYGYTF
CDR3nt: TGTGCCAGCAGCTTACAGACAGGGCTTAACTATGGCTACACCTTC
abundance: few
j_gene: TRBJ1-2
d_gene: TRBD1
v_gene: TRBV7-9

CDR3aa: CASSLGLRAGTSTDTQYF
CDR3nt: TGTGCCAGCAGCTTAGGCCTTAGGGCGGGAACTAGCACAGATACGCAGTATTTT
abundance: -
j_gene: TRBJ2-3
d_gene: -
v_gene: TRBV11-2

CDR3aa: CASSLVLAGGWVTDTQYF
CDR3nt: TGCGCCAGCAGCTTGGTCCTAGCGGGAGGTTGGGTCACAGATACGCAGTATTTT
abundance: -
j_gene: TRBJ2-3
d_gene: TRBD2
v_gene: TRBV5-1

CDR3aa: CASRNNRGETQYF
CDR3nt: TGTGCCAGCAGAAACAACAGGGGGGAGACCCAGTACTTC
abundance: few
j_gene: TRBJ2-5
d_gene: TRBD1
v_gene: TRBV12-3/TRBV12-4

CDR3aa: CASSLRLAGWDEQFF
CDR3nt: TGTGCCAGCAGCCTTCGACTAGCGGGATGGGATGAGCAGTTCTTC
abundance: many
j_gene: TRBJ2-1
d_gene: TRBD2
v_gene: TRBV7-2

CDR3aa: CASTSGGTNYGYTF
CDR3nt: TGCGCCAGCACCTCAGGGGGGACGAACTATGGCTACACCTTC
abundance: few
j_gene: TRBJ1-2
d_gene: TRBD1
v_gene: TRBV5-1

CDR3aa: CASSLAGTNTEAFF
CDR3nt: TGTGCCAGCAGCTTAGCAGGGACGAACACTGAAGCTTTCTTT
abundance: few
j_gene: TRBJ1-1
d_gene: -
v_gene: TRBV11-2

CDR3aa: CASRSWEETQYF
CDR3nt: TGCGCCAGCCGGTCATGGGAGGAGACCCAGTACTTC
abundance: few
j_gene: TRBJ2-5
d_gene: -
v_gene: TRBV5-1

CDR3aa: CASSDVGSGANVLTF
CDR3nt: TGTGCCAGCAGTGACGTGGGCTCTGGGGCCAACGTCCTGACTTTC
abundance: few
j_gene: TRBJ2-6
d_gene: -
v_gene: TRBV6-4

CDR3aa: CASSFPTPPNLHF
CDR3nt: TGTGCCAGCAGCTTCCCTACCCCTCCCAACCTCCACTTT
abundance: -
j_gene: TRBJ1-6
d_gene: -
v_gene: TRBV7-2

CDR3aa: CASSRDREGWNTEAFF
CDR3nt: TGTGCCAGCAGCAGGGACAGGGAGGGATGGAACACTGAAGCTTTCTTT
abundance: few
j_gene: TRBJ1-1
d_gene: TRBD1
v_gene: TRBV9

CDR3aa: CASSLNGMGSYEQYF
CDR3nt: TGCGCCAGCAGCTTGAACGGGATGGGATCCTACGAGCAGTACTTC
abundance: -
j_gene: TRBJ2-7
d_gene: -
v_gene: TRBV5-1

CDR3aa: CSATTSGISTDTQYF
CDR3nt: TGCAGTGCCACGACTAGCGGGATTAGCACAGATACGCAGTATTTT
abundance: few
j_gene: TRBJ2-3
d_gene: TRBD2
v_gene: TRBV20-1

CDR3aa: CATSRGQGSHTQYF
CDR3nt: TGTGCCACCAGCAGAGGACAGGGTTCACATACGCAGTATTTT
abundance: -
j_gene: TRBJ2-3
d_gene: TRBD1
v_gene: TRBV15

CDR3aa: CASSYSKGAALTF
CDR3nt: TGTGCCAGCAGTTACTCAAAAGGCGCCGCGCTAACCTTC
abundance: -
j_gene: TRBJ1-2
d_gene: -
v_gene: TRBV6-5

CDR3aa: CASIFSGTIYNEQFF
CDR3nt: TGTGCCAGCATCTTTAGCGGGACCATCTACAATGAGCAGTTCTTC
abundance: few
j_gene: TRBJ2-1
d_gene: TRBD2
v_gene: TRBV12-3/TRBV12-4

CDR3aa: CATSRGDRIIPLHF
CDR3nt: TGTGCCACCAGCAGAGGGGACAGGATAATTCCCCTCCACTTT
abundance: few
j_gene: TRBJ1-6
d_gene: TRBD1
v_gene: TRBV15

CDR3aa: CASSLRGYAEAFF
CDR3nt: TGCGCCAGCAGCTTGAGAGGGTACGCTGAAGCTTTCTTT
abundance: few
j_gene: TRBJ1-1
d_gene: -
v_gene: TRBV5-1

CDR3aa: CASSLDRGSYEQFF
CDR3nt: TGCGCCAGCAGCCTGGACAGGGGTTCCTATGAGCAGTTCTTC
abundance: many
j_gene: TRBJ2-1
d_gene: TRBD1
v_gene: TRBV5-1

CDR3aa: CAISTIGREGYGYTF
CDR3nt: TGTGCCATCAGTACAATCGGCAGGGAAGGCTATGGCTACACCTTC
abundance: few
j_gene: TRBJ1-2
d_gene: -
v_gene: TRBV10-3

CDR3aa: CASSSQTGSTEAFF
CDR3nt: TGTGCCAGCAGTTCACAGACAGGGTCCACTGAAGCTTTCTTT
abundance: few
j_gene: TRBJ1-1
d_gene: TRBD1
v_gene: TRBV12-3/TRBV12-4

CDR3aa: CASSYVFALNYEQYF
CDR3nt: TGTGCCAGCAGTTACGTCTTTGCCCTTAACTACGAGCAGTACTTC
abundance: -
j_gene: TRBJ2-7
d_gene: -
v_gene: TRBV6-2/TRBV6-3

CDR3aa: CSVAYRAEYNEQFF
CDR3nt: TGCAGCGTTGCCTATAGGGCCGAATACAATGAGCAGTTCTTC
abundance: -
j_gene: TRBJ2-1
d_gene: -
v_gene: TRBV29-1

CDR3aa: CASRNTGGNEQFF
CDR3nt: TGTGCCAGCAGGAACACAGGGGGCAATGAGCAGTTCTTC
abundance: -
j_gene: TRBJ2-1
d_gene: TRBD1
v_gene: TRBV7-2

CDR3aa: CASSLSQGADEQFF
CDR3nt: TGTGCCAGCAGCTTATCCCAGGGGGCGGATGAGCAGTTCTTC
abundance: -
j_gene: TRBJ2-1
d_gene: TRBD1
v_gene: TRBV7-9

CDR3aa: CASSSAGTGAGNQPQHF
CDR3nt: TGTGCCAGCAGTTCAGCGGGGACAGGGGCCGGCAATCAGCCCCAGCATTTT
abundance: few
j_gene: TRBJ1-5
d_gene: TRBD1
v_gene: TRBV12-3/TRBV12-4

CDR3aa: CASSFGGTSGGRYNEQFF
CDR3nt: TGCGCCAGCAGCTTTGGTGGGACTAGCGGGGGCCGATACAATGAGCAGTTCTTC
abundance: -
j_gene: TRBJ2-1
d_gene: TRBD2
v_gene: TRBV5-1

CDR3aa: CSASSLSHTYEQYF
CDR3nt: TGCAGTGCTAGTTCGCTGTCCCATACCTACGAGCAGTACTTC
abundance: -
j_gene: TRBJ2-7
d_gene: -
v_gene: TRBV20-1

CDR3aa: CASSPRQIFMNTEAFF
CDR3nt: TGTGCCAGCAGCCCCCGACAGATCTTCATGAACACTGAAGCTTTCTTT
abundance: -
j_gene: TRBJ1-1
d_gene: -
v_gene: TRBV12-3/TRBV12-4

CDR3aa: CASSLGPAGGTDTQYF
CDR3nt: TGTGCCAGCAGCTTAGGTCCAGCGGGGGGCACAGATACGCAGTATTTT
abundance: -
j_gene: TRBJ2-3
d_gene: TRBD2
v_gene: TRBV7-6

CDR3aa: CASSLIAGVYEQYF
CDR3nt: TGTGCCAGCAGCTTAATAGCGGGAGTTTACGAGCAGTACTTC
abundance: -
j_gene: TRBJ2-7
d_gene: TRBD2
v_gene: TRBV11-2

CDR3aa: CASSLGVDRVFHF
CDR3nt: TGTGCCAGCAGCTTGGGCGTCGACAGGGTCTTTCACTTC
abundance: -
j_gene: TRBJ2-4
d_gene: TRBD1
v_gene: TRBV7-9

CDR3aa: CASSRGLAGAQETQYF
CDR3nt: TGTGCCAGCAGCAGGGGACTAGCGGGAGCCCAAGAGACCCAGTACTTC
abundance: -
j_gene: TRBJ2-5
d_gene: -
v_gene: TRBV21-1